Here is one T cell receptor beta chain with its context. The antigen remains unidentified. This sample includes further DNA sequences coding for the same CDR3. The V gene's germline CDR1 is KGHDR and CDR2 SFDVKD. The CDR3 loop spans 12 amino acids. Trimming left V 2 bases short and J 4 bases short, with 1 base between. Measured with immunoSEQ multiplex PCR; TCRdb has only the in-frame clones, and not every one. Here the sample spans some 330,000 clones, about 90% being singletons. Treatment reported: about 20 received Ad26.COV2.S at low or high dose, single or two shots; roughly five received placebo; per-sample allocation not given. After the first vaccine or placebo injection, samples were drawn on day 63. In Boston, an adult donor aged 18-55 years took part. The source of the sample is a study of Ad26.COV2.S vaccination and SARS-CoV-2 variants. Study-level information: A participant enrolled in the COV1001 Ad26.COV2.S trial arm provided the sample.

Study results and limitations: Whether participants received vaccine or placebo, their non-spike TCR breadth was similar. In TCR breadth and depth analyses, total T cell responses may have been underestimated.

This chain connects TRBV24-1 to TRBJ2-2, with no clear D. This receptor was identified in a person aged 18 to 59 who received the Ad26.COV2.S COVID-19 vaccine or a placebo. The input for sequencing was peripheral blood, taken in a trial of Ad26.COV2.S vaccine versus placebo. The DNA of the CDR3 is TGTGCCACCAGTGATTCCACCGGGGAGCTGTTTTTT. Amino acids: CATSDSTGELFF.